The 25 T cell receptor beta chains below come from one sample, sequenced in a study of T cells expressing NK-cell markers. With the 5' RACE reads reprocessed, TCRdb shows one record per CDR3 protein and no DNA. This repertoire includes a few hundred thousand distinct CDR3 sequences. The sequenced sample consisted of blood T cells: a sorted CD56 or NKG2C T cell subset, CD4+ or CD8+ T cells, or bulk PBMC T cells (not recorded which). The receptor set was obtained from a man in his late teens or twenties in good health.

V usage is TRBV4-3 and J usage is TRBJ1-2; lacking DNA, the TRBD1 call made by TCRdb goes unchecked. This CDR3 region has 17 residues. Germline CDR1 reads LGHNA; CDR2 reads YSLEER. CDR3 region: CASSPSGTGYSGYGYTF.

The chain links TRBV25-1 to TRBJ2-2; no DNA is available, so the TRBD1 call from TCRdb remains unchecked. Germline lookup yields CDR1 MGHDK and CDR2 SYGVNS. This CDR3 is built from 16 residues. This chain's CDR3 is CASSPHGRGNTGELFF. The whole variable domain, remainder taken from reference TRBV25-1 and TRBJ2-2, is EADIYQTPRYLVIGTGKKITLECSQTMGHDKMYWYQQDPGMELHLIHYSYGVNSTEKGDLSSESTVSRIRTEHFPLTLESARPSHTSQYLCASSPHGRGNTGELFFGEGSRLTVL.

The V gene is TRBV2, the J gene TRBJ1-2; TCRdb's assignment of TRBD1 cannot be checked, as there is no DNA. Germline CDR1 and CDR2: SNHLY and FYNNEI. CDR3 length: 14 amino acids. The CDR3 region is CASSEQGTNYGYTF. The variable domain in full, completed from reference TRBV2 and TRBJ1-2, reads EPEVTQTPSHQVTQMGQEVILRCVPISNHLYFYWYRQILGQKVEFLVSFYNNEISEKSEIFDDQFSVERPDGSNFTLKIRSTKLEDSAMYFCASSEQGTNYGYTFGSGTRLTVV.

The gene calls are TRBV20-1 and TRBJ2-2; TCRdb gives TRBD2 as the D gene, but with no DNA this cannot be confirmed. CDR3 length: 16 amino acids. Germline values: CDR1 DFQATT, CDR2 SNEGSKA (reference sequence). The CDR3: CSAHGLAGVETGELFF.

The chain couples TRBV5-1 to TRBJ2-7; absent DNA, TCRdb's TRBD2 call cannot be checked. This CDR3 region has 17 residues. CDR1 and CDR2 (germline): SGHRS, YFSETQ. This CDR3 is CASSLSRRSGSFYEQYF.

This rearrangement joins TRBV29-1 to TRBJ2-1; TCRdb designates TRBD2, a call that cannot be tested without DNA. The CDR3 has 17 amino acids. Per germline, CDR1 SQVTM and CDR2 ANQGSEA. CDR3 region: CSARAGGRAVPYNEQFF.

This sequence joins TRBV19 and TRBJ2-1; TCRdb's assignment of TRBD1 cannot be checked, as there is no DNA. CDR3 length: 17 residues. Germline V gene data show CDR1 as LNHDA and CDR2 as SQIVND (reference sequence). CDR3: CASRPLYRGGSYNEQFF.

This chain joins TRBV7-2 and TRBJ2-2. CDR1 SGHTA and CDR2 FQGNSA come from the germline V gene. The CDR3 runs 13 residues. CDR3 loop: CASSFPYPGELFF.

This chain joins TRBV3-1 and TRBJ2-1; TCRdb selects TRBD2, and the lack of DNA leaves this call unchecked. The CDR3 is 16 residues long. CDR1 LGHDT and CDR2 YNNKEL come from the germline V gene (reference sequence). CDR3 protein: CASSQDRREGGYEQFF.

The V and J genes are TRBV12-3 or TRBV12-4 and TRBJ2-1; absent DNA, TCRdb's TRBD2 call cannot be checked. The CDR3 totals 16 residues. The CDR3 is CASSPRVAGGVREQFF.

V and J are TRBV27 and TRBJ2-1; TCRdb calls TRBD1, which cannot be checked without DNA. CDR3 size: 15 residues. The germline gives CDR1 MNHEY, CDR2 SMNVEV (reference sequence). CDR3 in amino acids: CASSPRTGLNNEQFF.

The chain carries TRBV7-8 and TRBJ2-7. The CDR3 is 11 residues long. CDR1 SGHVS and CDR2 FQNEAQ come from the germline V gene. The CDR3: CASSESYEQYF.

The J gene is TRBJ2-3, the V gene TRBV5-1; TCRdb returns TRBD1, unconfirmable since there is no DNA. Per germline, CDR1 SGHRS and CDR2 YFSETQ. This CDR3 spans 15 amino acids. The CDR3 reads CASSDGTPSTDTQYF.

The chain links TRBV7-9 to TRBJ1-1. The CDR3 sequence is 12 residues long. Germline V gives CDR1 SEHNR, CDR2 FQNEAQ (reference sequence). Here the CDR3 reads CASRVGIGEAFF. The full variable domain, rest sourced from reference TRBV7-9 and TRBJ1-1, is DTGVSQNPRHKITKRGQNVTFRCDPISEHNRLYWYRQTLGQGPEFLTYFQNEAQLEKSRLLSDRFSAERPKGSFSTLEIQRTEQGDSAMYLCASRVGIGEAFFGQGTRLTVV.

The V call is TRBV12-3 or TRBV12-4, the J call TRBJ2-5. The CDR3 extends over 13 amino acids. The CDR3 region is CASTQIGFETQYF.

The chain combines TRBV10-2 with TRBJ2-1; TCRdb returns TRBD2, unconfirmable since there is no DNA. Per germline, CDR1 WSHSY and CDR2 SAAADI. The CDR3 totals 13 residues. This chain's CDR3 is CASSESILERQFF.

The chain combines TRBV28 with TRBJ2-7. Germline values: CDR1 MDHEN, CDR2 SYDVKM. The CDR3 spans 13 residues. CDR3 amino acids: CASSPLVNYEQYF.

This chain connects TRBV9 to TRBJ2-7. Germline V lookup: CDR1 SGDLS, CDR2 YYNGEE. This CDR3 contains 12 residues. The CDR3 reads CASSVQGGEQYF.

V is TRBV6-5 and J is TRBJ2-7; the D gene TCRdb calls, TRBD1, cannot be checked with no DNA. The CDR3 length is 13 residues. Germline V gene sequence: CDR1 MNHEY, CDR2 SVGAGI. The CDR3 reads CASSYRVQYEQYF.

The rearrangement links TRBV7-2 to TRBJ2-2; the TCRdb call, TRBD1, lacks DNA for checking. Germline V CDR1 and CDR2: SGHTA, FQGNSA. This CDR3 spans 16 amino acids. CDR3: CASSFDRGLYTGELFF.

This chain links TRBV6-5 with TRBJ1-2; TCRdb returns TRBD1, unconfirmable since there is no DNA. Looked up from germline, CDR1 is MNHEY and CDR2 is SVGAGI. CDR3 length: 15 residues. CDR3 protein: CASSFTGTGIQRYTF.

V gene TRBV4-1 combines with J gene TRBJ2-5; checking the TCRdb D call of TRBD1 is not possible without DNA. The CDR3 contains 15 residues. Germline V CDR1 and CDR2: MGHRA, YSYEKL. CDR3 sequence reads: CASSQAGTRQETQYF.

V usage is TRBV27 and J usage is TRBJ2-1; TCRdb's assignment of TRBD1 cannot be checked, as there is no DNA. Germline V CDR1 and CDR2: MNHEY, SMNVEV (reference sequence). CDR3 length: 12 residues. The CDR3 is CASSFGGWEQFF.

The chain is built from TRBV20-1 and TRBJ2-1; the TCRdb D gene call, TRBD2, has no DNA to confirm it. Germline V gene lookup returns CDR1 DFQATT and CDR2 SNEGSKA (reference sequence). This CDR3 is built from 17 residues. The CDR3 protein is CSAPSGLAGATYNEQFF.

The chain combines TRBV5-1 with TRBJ2-4. CDR3 size: 13 residues. CDR1 SGHRS and CDR2 YFSETQ come from the germline V gene. Here the CDR3 reads CASSWDAKNIQYF.